This T cell receptor (beta chain) was captured by sequencing in a study of metastatic and nonmetastatic thyroid tumors. Study overall: Patients with malignant and benign thyroid disease provided blood and tumor or nodule tissue, whose repertoires were compared. Study results and caveats: In both blood and tumor samples, TCR beta diversity was reported significantly higher for malignant than benign nodules.

CDR3 length: 16 amino acids. Looked up from germline, CDR1 is DFQATT and CDR2 is SNEGSKA (reference sequence). J was trimmed by 4 bases and V by 5 bases; bases with no gene match: 6. In the authors' workflow: Between-group CDR3 differences, defined by clinicopathological status, yielded a distant-metastasis classifier for papillary thyroid cancer. TCRdb re-called the PCR reads with MiXCR. None of the V and J calls come from the authors' own analysis; TCRdb made them. The sample has 11,000 to 15,000 clones, approximately 30% seen once. Until they underwent thyroid surgery, no patient had received any treatment. This clone was observed many times. What it binds is not known.

This clonotype originated in a female donor with papillary thyroid cancer or a benign thyroid nodule (not recorded which). Some clones in this sample may be carry-over from other donors' samples. J is TRBJ2-1 and V is TRBV20-1; 15 bases line up with TRBD2. The specimen sequenced was tumor tissue. CDR3 amino acids: CSAPRGLAGGYNEQFF. DNA of the CDR3: TGCAGTGCTCCTCGGGGACTAGCGGGGGGTTACAATGAGCAGTTCTTC.